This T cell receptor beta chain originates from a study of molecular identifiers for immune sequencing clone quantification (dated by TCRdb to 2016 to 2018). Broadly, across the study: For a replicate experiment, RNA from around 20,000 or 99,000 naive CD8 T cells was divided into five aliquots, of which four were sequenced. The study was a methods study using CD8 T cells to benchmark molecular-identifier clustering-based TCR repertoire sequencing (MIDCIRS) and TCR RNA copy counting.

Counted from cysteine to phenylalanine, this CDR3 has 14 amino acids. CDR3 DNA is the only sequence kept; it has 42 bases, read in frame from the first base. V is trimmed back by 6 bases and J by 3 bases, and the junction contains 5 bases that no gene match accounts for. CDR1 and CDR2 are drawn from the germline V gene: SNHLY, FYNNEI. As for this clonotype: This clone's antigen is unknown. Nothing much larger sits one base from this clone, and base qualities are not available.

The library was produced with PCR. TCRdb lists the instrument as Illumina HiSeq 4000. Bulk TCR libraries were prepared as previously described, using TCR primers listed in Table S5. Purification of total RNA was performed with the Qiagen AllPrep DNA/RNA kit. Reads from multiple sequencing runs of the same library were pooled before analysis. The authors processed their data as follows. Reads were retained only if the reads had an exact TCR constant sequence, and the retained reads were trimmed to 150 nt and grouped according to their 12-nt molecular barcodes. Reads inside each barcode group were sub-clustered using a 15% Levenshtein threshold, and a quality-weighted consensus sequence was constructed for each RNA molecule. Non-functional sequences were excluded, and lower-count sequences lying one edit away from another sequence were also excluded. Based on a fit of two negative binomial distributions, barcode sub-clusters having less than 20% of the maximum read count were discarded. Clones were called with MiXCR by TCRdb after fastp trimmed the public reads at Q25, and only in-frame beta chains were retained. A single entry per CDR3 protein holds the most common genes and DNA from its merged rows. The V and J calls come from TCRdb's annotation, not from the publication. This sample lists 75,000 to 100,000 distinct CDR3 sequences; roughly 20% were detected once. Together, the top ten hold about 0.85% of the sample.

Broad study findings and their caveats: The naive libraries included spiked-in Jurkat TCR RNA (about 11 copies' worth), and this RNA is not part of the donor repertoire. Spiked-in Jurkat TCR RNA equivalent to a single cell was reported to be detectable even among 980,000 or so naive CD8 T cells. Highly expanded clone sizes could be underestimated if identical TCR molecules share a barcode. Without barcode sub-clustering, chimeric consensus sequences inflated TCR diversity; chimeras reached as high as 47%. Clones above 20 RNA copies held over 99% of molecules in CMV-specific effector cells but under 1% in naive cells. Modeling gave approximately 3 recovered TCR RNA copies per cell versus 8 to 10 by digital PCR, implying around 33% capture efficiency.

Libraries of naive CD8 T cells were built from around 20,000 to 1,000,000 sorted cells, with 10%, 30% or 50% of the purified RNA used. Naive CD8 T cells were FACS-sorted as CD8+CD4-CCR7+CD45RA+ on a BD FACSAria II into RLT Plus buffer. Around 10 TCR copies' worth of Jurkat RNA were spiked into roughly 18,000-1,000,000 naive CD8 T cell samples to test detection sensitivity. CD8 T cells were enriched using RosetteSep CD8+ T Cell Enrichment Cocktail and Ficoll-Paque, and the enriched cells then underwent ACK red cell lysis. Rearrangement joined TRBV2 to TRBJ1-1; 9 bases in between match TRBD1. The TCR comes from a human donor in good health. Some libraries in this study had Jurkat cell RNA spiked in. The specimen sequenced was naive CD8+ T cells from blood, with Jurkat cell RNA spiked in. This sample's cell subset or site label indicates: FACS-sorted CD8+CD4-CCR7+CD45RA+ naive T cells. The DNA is TGTGCCAGCAGGGAACAGGGGGCGGACACTGAAGCTTTCTTT. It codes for CASREQGADTEAFF.